The T cell receptor (beta chain) under discussion was sequenced for a study of T cells in Graves' hyperthyroidism and ophthalmopathy (dated by TCRdb to about 2019). About the investigation overall: Peripheral blood samples were taken at initial diagnosis, before any treatment was given. To identify TCR V-J signatures that set the groups apart, the researchers used a discovery cohort of 100 patients, made up of roughly 45 with Graves' ophthalmopathy and 57 with stable Graves' hyperthyroidism. An independent validation cohort of under 20 hyperthyroidism patients and over 15 patients who later progressed to ophthalmopathy tested prospective prediction of ophthalmopathy. The 90 to 100 discovery patients were randomly divided into training and test sets at a 7:3 ratio. In addition, the study compared T-cell repertoires in thyroid tissue and in blood from several Graves' hyperthyroidism patients. After sampling, hyperthyroidism patients received methimazole starting at 30 mg daily, and ophthalmopathy patients received high-dose intravenous methylprednisolone. The paper reports TCR Vbeta CDR3 sequencing of roughly 140 peripheral blood samples: over 40 ophthalmopathy, roughly 74 hyperthyroidism and 17 progressor patients.

This clonotype was seen at least ten times. The target of this receptor is not known. No much larger clone exists at a distance of one base, and base qualities are not known. Amplification of TCR beta CDR3 regions was carried out from RNA transcripts. The TCR CDR3 was subjected to a first round of RT-PCR using the HTBI primer set and the Qiagen OneStep RT-PCR kit. Libraries were constructed in a second round of multiplex PCR, after which size selection and purification were performed. Paired-end sequencing of the libraries was performed with 100 bp reads on an Illumina HiSeq2000. The study's processing was this. SOAPnuke was used to process the raw data, with reads discarded if the reads contained adapters or uncalled bases, had a mean Phred below 15, or lacked an exact constant-primer or identifier match. High-quality paired reads were merged with COPE v1.2.5, and unique nucleotide sequences were defined as clonotypes. MiTCR v1.1 was used to align clonotypes to the IMGT TRBV, TRBD and TRBJ reference segments. Only V-J combinations with frequency above 0.0001, covering 99.2% of repertoires, were analysed. The TCS score was defined as F50 (clonal expansion) divided by E x V (chaos), with BLOSUM62-based TCRdist calculated between CDR3 peptides within each V-J. Welch's t-statistics and random forest reduced 500 to 650 V-J features to 10 to 15, which were used in a naive Bayes classifier (R e1071). The public reads were reanalyzed by TCRdb: fastp trimming at Q25, MiXCR alignment, in-frame beta chains only. Every distinct CDR3 protein forms one entry, paired with its most common genes and DNA. The V and J calls come from TCRdb's annotation, not from the publication. The sample contains 560,000 or so distinct CDR3 sequences, roughly 21% of them found a single time. The ten largest clones capture 47% of the sample.

What the study reported, not specific to this receptor: A model built on a 13 V-J signature distinguished ophthalmopathy from stable hyperthyroidism, reaching about 88% sensitivity and about 81% specificity in cross-validation and 80%/75% in testing. Most expanded thyroid clonotypes (frequency above 0.001) were also detected in blood, suggesting blood repertoires may reflect thyroid immune responses. Sample size was not statistically predetermined, and blinding of investigators to group allocation was not performed. During validation, the model predicted progression to ophthalmopathy a median of around 7 months ahead of onset, with almost 71% sensitivity and 72.22% specificity.

In the ophthalmopathy patients, disease was moderately to severely active, with a Clinical Activity Score of 3 or more, a NOSPECS grade of 4 or more, and a duration of less than 3 months. Any patient with an uncontrolled infection, another autoimmune disease, pregnancy or lactation was excluded. Clinical symptoms, serum thyroxine and TRAb, thyroid ultrasound, and orbital computed tomography formed the basis for the diagnoses. Ficoll-Paque density gradient centrifugation was used to isolate PBMCs from 8.5 to 10 ml of fresh peripheral blood. Total RNA was extracted with Trizol reagent, and quality was checked on an Agilent 2100 Bioanalyzer. The CDR3 covers 15 residues, taking in both the cysteine and the phenylalanine. The only DNA kept is the CDR3, 45 bases in frame from the first base. The germline ends are 8 bases apart after V is trimmed by 1 base and J by 1 base. The germline V gene encodes CDR1 SGHAT and CDR2 FQNNGV.

This clonotype was sampled from a man aged 35 to 55 with Graves' ophthalmopathy. The chain links TRBV11-2 with TRBJ1-5; the D gene cannot be named for sure. The sample was blood. The CDR3 region: CASSLGGRSNQPQHF. The sequenced DNA is TGTGCCAGCAGCTTAGGCGGGCGGAGCAATCAGCCCCAGCATTTT. When the CDR3 is completed using the reference TRBV11-2 and TRBJ1-5 genes on either side, the full variable domain is EAGVAQSPRYKIIEKRQSVAFWCNPISGHATLYWYQQILGQGPKLLIQFQNNGVVDDSQLPKDRFSAERLKGVDSTLKIQPAKLEDSAVYLCASSLGGRSNQPQHFGDGTRLSIL.